This T cell receptor (beta chain) appears in the sequencing data of a study of vaccination effects on CD4 cells after COVID-19. Trimming shortened V by 3 bases and J by 3 bases, and 11 bases separated the two germline ends. This CDR3 region has 13 residues. Germline CDR1 is GTSNPN and CDR2 is SVGIG (reference sequence). Comments on this clone: Antigen: not known.

TCRdb's copy holds only in-frame clones and misses some; the assay was immunoSEQ multiplex PCR. The table has about 72,000 clones, 75% to 85% seen once; the top ten hold 0.95% to 1.5%. ViraFEST expansion of antigen-specific CD4+ T cells with viral peptide pools preceded sequencing. Subsequent to 10 days of culture, CD4+ T cells were isolated. Two-dose vaccination with either BNT162b2 or mRNA-1273 was given to the participants. Days 3 and 7 were when half the medium was replaced with IL-2 medium. Sequences were derived from CD4+ T cells from PBMCs cultured with HCoV-229E spike peptides, sampled after COVID-19 vaccination. This rearrangement joins TRBV30 to TRBJ1-2, with D uncertain. This TCR was recovered from a human donor who received a COVID-19 vaccine. In nucleotides, the CDR3 is TGTGCCTGGAGCGTCGTTTCTGACTATGGCTACACCTTC. Translation: CAWSVVSDYGYTF.